Below, 32 T cell receptor beta chains from the same sample are listed, as sequenced in a study of cytomegalovirus exposure and HLA in healthy donors. Using immunoSEQ multiplex PCR, the repertoire was profiled, and TCRdb retains in-frame clones only, with some absent. This sample has approximately 150,000 clones; roughly 86% occur once, and the top ten carry less than 5.5%. What was sequenced was PBMCs. These receptors all come from a man younger than 30 in good health and CMV-seropositive.

This chain uses TRBV4-2 with TRBJ1-1; D not resolved. The CDR3 loop spans 13 amino acids. Germline CDR1 and CDR2: LGHNA and YNFKEQ. V was clipped by 6 bases and J by 1 base, with 9 bases between them. CDR3: CASRVYGNTEAFF. The DNA of the CDR3 is TGTGCCAGCAGAGTATACGGGAACACTGAAGCTTTCTTT.

The V gene is TRBV30, the J gene TRBJ1-1; D ambiguous. Trimming removed 0 bases at V and 7 bases at J, with 6 bases between. This CDR3 region has 11 residues. Germline CDR1 reads GTSNPN; CDR2 reads SVGIG (reference sequence). DNA for the CDR3: TGTGCCTGGAGTGTAGCCCGTGAAGCTTTCTTT. Protein sequence: CAWSVAREAFF.

V is TRBV9 and J is TRBJ1-1; D is unclear. Germline V gene data show CDR1 as SGDLS and CDR2 as YYNGEE. Trimming took 3 bases from V and 3 from J, leaving 9 bases between them. CDR3 size: 13 residues. In DNA form, the CDR3 reads TGTGCCAGCAGCGGGGAGTCGGACACTGAAGCTTTCTTT. Amino acid sequence: CASSGESDTEAFF.

The CDR3 here is CASRQDYEGEAFF. The DNA of the CDR3 is TGTGCCAGCAGACAAGACTACGAGGGTGAAGCTTTCTTT. The rearrangement links TRBV7-9 to TRBJ1-1; D is uncertain. The CDR3 contains 13 residues. The ends were cut back, 6 bases at V and 7 bases at J, with 15 bases in the middle. Germline values: CDR1 SEHNR, CDR2 FQNEAQ (reference sequence).

The chain combines TRBV7-9 with TRBJ1-4; no clear D gene. The CDR3 runs 15 residues. Germline CDR1 reads SEHNR; CDR2 reads FQNEAQ (reference sequence). The germline V and J ends were trimmed by 4 bases and 3 bases, with 12 bases remaining between them. CDR3 loop: CASSSPGEANEKLFF. CDR3 DNA sequence: TGTGCCAGCAGCTCCCCCGGGGAGGCTAATGAAAAACTGTTTTTT.

The chain combines TRBV15 with TRBJ1-5; D not resolved. Germline V gene data show CDR1 as LNHNV and CDR2 as YYDKDF (reference sequence). The length of the CDR3 is 14 residues. Trimming shortened V by 6 bases and J by 3 bases, and 12 bases separated the two germline ends. The CDR3 spells CATRAGRDNQPQHF. CDR3 nucleotide sequence: TGTGCCACCAGGGCCGGGAGGGACAATCAGCCCCAGCATTTT.

This rearrangement joins TRBV5-6 to TRBJ1-1; 7 nucleotides line up with TRBD1. Per germline, CDR1 SGHDT and CDR2 YYEEEE. The CDR3 runs 14 residues. The V and J ends lost 4 bases and 3 bases, in that order; junction bases with no gene match: 6. CDR3 nucleotide sequence: TGTGCCAGCAGCCCCAAACAGGGGTACACTGAAGCTTTCTTT. It specifies CASSPKQGYTEAFF.

The V call is TRBV27, the J call TRBJ1-5; D is possibly TRBD1 (5 bases). V shed 6 bases and J shed 5 bases, with 11 bases lying between them. CDR3 length: 13 residues. Germline V gene sequence: CDR1 MNHEY, CDR2 SMNVEV (reference sequence). This CDR3 is CASSLGQDQPQHF. CDR3 in DNA: TGTGCCAGCAGCCTCGGACAAGATCAGCCCCAGCATTTT.

The V and J genes are TRBV7-3 and TRBJ1-2; D gene unclear. V was pared by 0 bases and J by 6 bases, with 8 bases between. There are 13 residues in the CDR3. Per the germline V gene, CDR1 is SGHTA and CDR2 is FQGTGA. The CDR3 region is CASSLTGGDGYTF. In nucleotides, the CDR3 is TGTGCCAGCAGCTTAACGGGAGGCGATGGCTACACCTTC.

The chain combines TRBV30 with TRBJ2-7; D not resolved. The CDR3 is made up of 11 amino acids. Germline-derived CDR1 and CDR2 are GTSNPN and SVGIG (reference sequence). V lost 2 bases, J lost 2 bases, and 4 bases lay in between. The CDR3 loop is CAWSLTYEQYF. CDR3 DNA sequence: TGTGCCTGGAGTTTAACCTACGAGCAGTACTTC.

Note on this clone: This CDR3 is also generated by other DNA sequences in the sample. The V call is TRBV9, the J call TRBJ2-5; D is perhaps TRBD2 (6 bases). The germline gives CDR1 SGDLS, CDR2 YYNGEE. V lost 2 bases to trimming and J lost 4 bases, with 6 bases between them. The CDR3 contains 12 residues. CDR3 amino acids: CASSVGGETQYF. Here the CDR3 DNA reads TGTGCCAGCAGCGTGGGGGGAGAGACCCAGTACTTC.

J is TRBJ2-7 and V is TRBV5-4; 9 bases fit TRBD1. The CDR3 is made up of 14 amino acids. After removal of 4 bases from V and 2 bases from J, the junction contained 4 bases not matched to a gene. Germline CDR1 reads SGHNT; CDR2 reads YYREEE (reference sequence). The CDR3: CASSRGQGAYEQYF. The CDR3 DNA reads as TGTGCCAGCAGCAGGGGACAGGGCGCCTACGAGCAGTACTTC.

The rearrangement uses TRBV5-1 and TRBJ2-3; TRBD2 matches 10 bases. Germline CDR1 reads SGHRS; CDR2 reads YFSETQ. CDR3 length equals 15 residues. With 5 bases clipped from V and 3 bases from J, the junction kept 6 bases outside the gene matches. The CDR3 sequence is CASRVGLAVTDTQYF. DNA of the CDR3: TGCGCCAGCAGGGTCGGACTAGCGGTTACAGATACGCAGTATTTT.

This clone occurred a few times. The rearrangement uses TRBV7-2 and TRBJ2-7; 7 bases map to TRBD2. In germline, CDR1 is SGHTA, CDR2 FQGNSA. The trim removed 7 bases at V and 4 bases at J, leaving 7 bases unmatched. The length of the CDR3 is 13 residues. CDR3 sequence (DNA): TGTGCCAGCACCGGCGGGAGTTGGTACGAGCAGTACTTC. Residues: CASTGGSWYEQYF.

This clone was recorded only once. This chain links TRBV29-1 with TRBJ2-2; 14 bases map to TRBD2. Germline assignment: CDR1 SQVTM and CDR2 ANQGSEA. This CDR3 comprises 17 residues. V was pared by 6 bases and J by 5 bases, with 11 bases of the junction left unmatched. The CDR3 DNA is TGCAGCGTCGGTGGGACTAGCGGGGGCACCGGGACCGGGGAGCTGTTTTTT. It translates to CSVGGTSGGTGTGELFF.

The chain uses TRBV18 and TRBJ1-4, with D possibly TRBD1 on 5 matching bases. The CDR3 runs to 14 residues. V lost 6 bases, J lost 4 bases, and 12 bases lay in between. The germline gives CDR1 KGHSH, CDR2 LQKENI. As DNA, the CDR3 is TGTGCCAGCTCCTCAGGGCTTGATAATGAAAAACTGTTTTTT. Translation: CASSSGLDNEKLFF.

The rearrangement uses TRBV2 and TRBJ2-5, with 10 bases identical to TRBD2. J lost 4 bases, V lost 6 bases, and 11 bases had no gene match. CDR1 is SNHLY and CDR2 is FYNNEI in the germline V gene. This CDR3 is 16 amino acids long. CDR3 protein: CASRQAGGLDSETQYF. CDR3 DNA: TGTGCCAGCAGACAAGCGGGGGGGCTGGATTCAGAGACCCAGTACTTC.

The chain carries TRBV5-6 and TRBJ1-5; 8 bases match TRBD1. Germline values: CDR1 SGHDT, CDR2 YYEEEE. After removal of 0 bases from V and 1 base from J, the junction contained 9 bases not matched to a gene. CDR3 length: 18 amino acids. The CDR3 DNA reads as TGTGCCAGCAGCTTGGCGGCAGGGGGCAGGAGAAGCAATCAGCCCCAGCATTTT. The encoded protein is CASSLAAGGRRSNQPQHF. Supplemented by reference TRBV5-6 and TRBJ1-5, the full variable domain reads DAGVTQSPTHLIKTRGQQVTLRCSPKSGHDTVSWYQQALGQGPQFIFQYYEEEERQRGNFPDRFSGHQFPNYSSELNVNALLLGDSALYLCASSLAAGGRRSNQPQHFGDGTRLSIL.

V usage is TRBV5-1 and J usage is TRBJ2-5, with a tentative D call TRBD1 (5 bases). V lost 4 bases and J 1 base, leaving 11 bases between the germline ends. The CDR3 totals 14 residues. Germline V gene lookup returns CDR1 SGHRS and CDR2 YFSETQ. This CDR3 is CASSLDSVQETQYF. The CDR3 nucleotides are TGCGCCAGCAGCCTCGACAGCGTCCAAGAGACCCAGTACTTC. Based on the CDR3 plus reference TRBV5-1 and TRBJ2-5, the full variable domain is KAGVTQTPRYLIKTRGQQVTLSCSPISGHRSVSWYQQTPGQGLQFLFEYFSETQRNKGNFPGRFSGRQFSNSRSEMNVSTLELGDSALYLCASSLDSVQETQYFGPGTRLLVL.

The chain joins TRBV5-8 to TRBJ2-5; 7 bases map to TRBD2. The CDR3 covers 15 residues. The V gene's germline CDR1 is SGHTS and CDR2 YDEGEE. V lost 10 bases to trimming and J lost 5 bases; unmatched junction nucleotides: 17. As DNA, the CDR3 is TGTGCCTCCCGAGAGCGGGGACCAGGAGGGGAGACCCAGTACTTC. Amino acids: CASRERGPGGETQYF.

This clone appeared a single time. The chain recombines TRBV4-1 with TRBJ2-1; 7 nucleotides line up with TRBD2. V was clipped by 1 base and J by 5 bases; unmatched bases: 14. The CDR3 is made up of 18 amino acids. Germline CDR1 MGHRA, CDR2 YSYEKL. This chain's CDR3 is CASSQGTTSFLRDNEQFF. CDR3 nucleotides: TGCGCCAGCAGCCAAGGGACGACTAGCTTCTTACGGGACAATGAGCAGTTCTTC.

The chain is built from TRBV2 and TRBJ2-3; 10 positions match TRBD2. After removal of 4 bases from V and 4 bases from J, the junction contained 5 bases not matched to a gene. The germline V gene has CDR1 SNHLY and CDR2 FYNNEI. CDR3 length: 15 residues. The chain's CDR3 is CASSGLAGGPDTQYF. For the CDR3, the DNA is TGTGCCAGCAGTGGGTTAGCGGGGGGCCCAGATACGCAGTATTTT.

The table lists this clone with a few counts. The chain employs TRBV19 and TRBJ2-3; TRBD1 matches at 11 bases. The germline V gene encodes CDR1 LNHDA and CDR2 SQIVND (reference sequence). Trimming cost V 5 bases and J 4 bases; bases outside gene matches: 8. The CDR3 consists of 16 residues. The CDR3 here is CASSLSPGQGADTQYF. CDR3 nucleotides: TGTGCCAGTAGTTTATCTCCGGGACAGGGGGCAGATACGCAGTATTTT.

The CDR3 DNA reads TGCGCCAGCAGCTTGAGAGGCCGAGAGAGTGGAAACTATGGCTACACCTTC. Protein: CASSLRGRESGNYGYTF. The chain combines TRBV5-1 with TRBJ1-2; D is uncertain. This CDR3 is built from 17 residues. V was clipped by 1 base and J by 2 bases, with 18 bases between them. The germline CDR1 and CDR2 sequences are SGHRS and YFSETQ.

This chain uses TRBV4-1 with TRBJ2-5, with TRBD2 matching over 7 bases. This CDR3 is 15 amino acids long. V shed 2 bases, J shed 2 bases, and the junction held 5 bases outside the gene matches. Germline V CDR1 and CDR2: MGHRA, YSYEKL. The CDR3 is CASSQSGGGQETQYF. The CDR3 DNA sequence: TGCGCCAGCAGCCAATCGGGGGGAGGTCAAGAGACCCAGTACTTC.

This sequence joins TRBV4-1 and TRBJ2-1; TRBD2 matches 8 bases. Germline V CDR1 and CDR2: MGHRA, YSYEKL. The CDR3 spans 17 residues. V was pared by 2 bases and J by 7 bases, with 13 bases of the junction left unmatched. CDR3 residues: CASSQTSGRTSQNEQFF. The CDR3 DNA reads TGCGCCAGCAGCCAAACATCGGGGAGGACTAGCCAGAATGAGCAGTTCTTC.

The chain has TRBV6-6 and TRBJ2-3, with D possibly TRBD2 on 5 matching bases. The length of the CDR3 is 14 residues. The V end was cut by 2 bases, the J end by 3 bases, with 9 bases between. Germline loops: CDR1 MNHNY, CDR2 SVGAGI (reference sequence). In nucleotides, the CDR3 is TGTGCCAGCAGTTACGGGCGGGCAACAGATACGCAGTATTTT. Translation gives CASSYGRATDTQYF.

Comments on this clone: A read error may produce the germline difference seen at one junction end. J is TRBJ2-2 and V is TRBV6-1; a weak D match, TRBD1 (6 bases). The CDR3 is 15 residues long. Germline CDR1 MNHNS, CDR2 SASEGT. The CDR3 DNA follows: TGTGCCACAGGGGACCCGAACACCGGGGTGGGGGACCTGTTTTTT. Translation gives CATGDPNTGVGDLFF.

About this clone: This same CDR3 is encoded by further DNA sequences in the sample. This chain uses TRBV6-1 with TRBJ2-7; 8 positions agree with TRBD2. Per the germline V gene, CDR1 is MNHNS and CDR2 is SASEGT. The trim removed 4 bases at V and 1 base at J, leaving 6 bases unmatched. CDR3 length equals 15 residues. CDR3 sequence reads: CASSGESGGSYEQYF. In DNA, the CDR3 is TGTGCCAGCAGTGGAGAAAGCGGGGGTTCCTACGAGCAGTACTTC.

This clone occurred a few times. CDR3 nucleotides: TGTGCCTGGAGTGTACCGGCGGTTGCCCGCTATGGCTACACCTTC. The encoded protein is CAWSVPAVARYGYTF. The rearrangement uses TRBV30 and TRBJ1-2; D not certain. Trimming left V 0 bases short and J 4 bases short, with 15 bases between. The CDR3 is 15 residues long. Germline V gives CDR1 GTSNPN, CDR2 SVGIG (reference sequence).

The chain is built from TRBV11-2 and TRBJ1-4; D is possibly TRBD1 (5 bases). CDR1 and CDR2 (germline): SGHAT, FQNNGV. V lost 1 base and J 5 bases, leaving 23 bases between the germline ends. The CDR3 loop spans 19 amino acids. The CDR3 loop is CASSLGAILRQGWNEKLFF. The CDR3 nucleotides are TGTGCCAGCAGCTTAGGGGCAATTCTTCGGCAGGGATGGAATGAAAAACTGTTTTTT. Full variable domain (rest looked up from reference TRBV11-2 and TRBJ1-4): EAGVAQSPRYKIIEKRQSVAFWCNPISGHATLYWYQQILGQGPKLLIQFQNNGVVDDSQLPKDRFSAERLKGVDSTLKIQPAKLEDSAVYLCASSLGAILRQGWNEKLFFGSGTQLSVL.

This clone has only one observation. CDR3 in amino acids: CASPGQFSYNEQFF. For the CDR3, the DNA is TGTGCCAGCCCTGGACAGTTCTCCTACAATGAGCAGTTCTTC. This chain links TRBV14 with TRBJ2-1; perhaps TRBD1 as D (6 bases). V dropped 8 bases and J dropped 0 bases, with 11 bases sitting between them. The CDR3 loop spans 14 amino acids. The V gene's germline CDR1 is SGHDN and CDR2 FVKESK.